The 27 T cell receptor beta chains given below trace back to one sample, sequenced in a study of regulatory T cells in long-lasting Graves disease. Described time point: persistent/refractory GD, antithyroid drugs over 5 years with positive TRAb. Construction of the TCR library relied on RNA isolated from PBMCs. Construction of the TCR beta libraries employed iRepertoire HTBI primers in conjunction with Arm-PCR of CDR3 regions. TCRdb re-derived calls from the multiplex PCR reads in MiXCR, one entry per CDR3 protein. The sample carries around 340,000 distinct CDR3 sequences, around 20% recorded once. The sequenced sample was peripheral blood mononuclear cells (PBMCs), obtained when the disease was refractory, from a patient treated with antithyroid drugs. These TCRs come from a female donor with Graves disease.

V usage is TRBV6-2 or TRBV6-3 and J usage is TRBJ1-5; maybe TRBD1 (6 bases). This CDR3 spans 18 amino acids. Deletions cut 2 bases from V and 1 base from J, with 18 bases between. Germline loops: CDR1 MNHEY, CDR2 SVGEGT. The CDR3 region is CASSYVAGGGRSNQPQHF. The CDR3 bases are TGTGCCAGCAGTTACGTCGCAGGAGGGGGGAGAAGCAATCAGCCCCAGCATTTT.

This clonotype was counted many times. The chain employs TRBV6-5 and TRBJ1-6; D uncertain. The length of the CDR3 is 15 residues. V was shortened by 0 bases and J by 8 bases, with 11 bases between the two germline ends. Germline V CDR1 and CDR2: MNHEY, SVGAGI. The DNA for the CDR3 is TGTGCCAGCAGTTACTCGCAGCCAAGGGATTCACCCCTCCACTTT. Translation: CASSYSQPRDSPLHF.

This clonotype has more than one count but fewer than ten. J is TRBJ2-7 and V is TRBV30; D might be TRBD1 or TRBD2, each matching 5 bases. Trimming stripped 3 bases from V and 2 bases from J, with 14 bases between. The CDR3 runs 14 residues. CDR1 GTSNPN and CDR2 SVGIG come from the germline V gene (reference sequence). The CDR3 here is CAWSRRVGAYEQYF. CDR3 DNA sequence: TGTGCCTGGAGCCGCAGGGTCGGGGCCTACGAGCAGTACTTC.

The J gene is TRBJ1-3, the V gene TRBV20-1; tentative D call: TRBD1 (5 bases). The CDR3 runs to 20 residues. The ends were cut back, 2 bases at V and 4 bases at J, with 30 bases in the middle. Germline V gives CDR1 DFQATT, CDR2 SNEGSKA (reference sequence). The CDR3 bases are TGCAGTGCTAGACAACTCGTCCGCCCGGGACCCCGATCGGGGGGAAACACCATATATTTT. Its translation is CSARQLVRPGPRSGGNTIYF.

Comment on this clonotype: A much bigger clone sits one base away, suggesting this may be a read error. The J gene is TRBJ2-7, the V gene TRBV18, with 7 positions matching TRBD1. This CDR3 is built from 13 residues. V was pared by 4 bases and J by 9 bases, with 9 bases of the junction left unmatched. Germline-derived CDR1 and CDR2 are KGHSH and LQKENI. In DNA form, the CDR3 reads TGTGCCAGCTCACAAGCGACAGGGAGCGGGCAGTACTTC. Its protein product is CASSQATGSGQYF. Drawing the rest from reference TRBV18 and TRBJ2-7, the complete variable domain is NAGVMQNPRHLVRRRGQEARLRCSPMKGHSHVYWYRQLPEEGLKFMVYLQKENIIDESGMPKERFSAEFPKEGPSILRIQQVVRGDSAAYFCASSQATGSGQYFGPGTRLTVT.

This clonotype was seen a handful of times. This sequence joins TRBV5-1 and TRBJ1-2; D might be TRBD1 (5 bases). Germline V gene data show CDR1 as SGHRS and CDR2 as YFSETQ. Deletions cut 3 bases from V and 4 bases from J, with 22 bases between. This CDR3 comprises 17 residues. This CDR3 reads CASSWRGGDADPYGYTF. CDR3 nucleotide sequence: TGCGCCAGCAGCTGGAGGGGTGGGGACGCTGACCCCTATGGCTACACCTTC.

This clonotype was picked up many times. The CDR3 spells CASTDLGVNYGYTF. The CDR3, as DNA: TGTGCCAGCACCGACCTGGGGGTGAACTATGGCTACACCTTC. The V call is TRBV12-3 or TRBV12-4, the J call TRBJ1-2, with D maybe TRBD1 (5 bases). Trimming stripped 7 bases from V and 2 bases from J, with 14 bases between. The CDR3 is made up of 14 amino acids.

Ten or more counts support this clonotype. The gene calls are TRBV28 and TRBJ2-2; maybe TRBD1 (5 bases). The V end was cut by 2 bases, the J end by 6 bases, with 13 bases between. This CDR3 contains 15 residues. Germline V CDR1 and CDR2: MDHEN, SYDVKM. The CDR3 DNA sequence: TGTGCCAGCAGTTTACCCCTCACAGGCGCCGGGGAGCTGTTTTTT. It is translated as CASSLPLTGAGELFF.

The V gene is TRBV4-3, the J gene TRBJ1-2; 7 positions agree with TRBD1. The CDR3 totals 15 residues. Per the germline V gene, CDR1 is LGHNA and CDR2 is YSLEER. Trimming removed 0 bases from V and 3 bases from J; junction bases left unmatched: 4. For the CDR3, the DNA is TGCGCCAGCAGCCAAGAGAACAGGGGCGACTATGGCTACACCTTC. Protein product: CASSQENRGDYGYTF.

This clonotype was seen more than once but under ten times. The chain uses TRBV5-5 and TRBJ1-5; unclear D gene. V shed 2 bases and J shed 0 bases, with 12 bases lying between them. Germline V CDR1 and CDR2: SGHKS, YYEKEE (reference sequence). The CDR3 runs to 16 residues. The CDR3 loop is CASSFNAGYSNQPQHF. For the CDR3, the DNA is TGTGCCAGCAGCTTCAACGCGGGTTATAGCAATCAGCCCCAGCATTTT.

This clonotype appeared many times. The CDR3 bases are TGTGCCAGCATCCAGGGAGACGGGGCCGAAAAACTGTTTTTT. It is translated as CASIQGDGAEKLFF. This chain links TRBV2 with TRBJ1-4; tentative D call: TRBD1 (5 bases). The CDR3 has 14 amino acids. The V end lost 7 bases, the J end lost 8 bases, and 17 bases lay between the germline ends. Germline CDR1 SNHLY, CDR2 FYNNEI.

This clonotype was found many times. This CDR3 is CASSPGTENYGYTF. DNA for the CDR3: TGTGCCAGCTCACCCGGGACAGAGAACTATGGCTACACCTTC. The gene calls are TRBV18 and TRBJ1-2, with TRBD1 identical over 7 bases. Trimming removed 3 bases from V and 2 bases from J; junction bases left unmatched: 3. CDR1 is KGHSH and CDR2 is LQKENI in the germline V gene. The CDR3 has 14 residues.

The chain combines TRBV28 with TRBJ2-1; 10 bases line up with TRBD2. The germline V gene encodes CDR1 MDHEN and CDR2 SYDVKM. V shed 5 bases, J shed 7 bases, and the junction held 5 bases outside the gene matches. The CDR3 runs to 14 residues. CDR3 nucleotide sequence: TGTGCCAGCAGTCTAACTAGCGGGAAAAATGAGCAGTTCTTC. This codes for CASSLTSGKNEQFF.

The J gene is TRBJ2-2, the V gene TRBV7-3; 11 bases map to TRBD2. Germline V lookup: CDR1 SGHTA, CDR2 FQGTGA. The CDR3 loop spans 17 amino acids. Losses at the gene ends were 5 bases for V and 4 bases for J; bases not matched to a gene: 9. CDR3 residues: CASSRLAGGPGTGELFF. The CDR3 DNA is TGTGCCAGCAGCCGATTAGCGGGAGGGCCGGGCACCGGGGAGCTGTTTTTT.

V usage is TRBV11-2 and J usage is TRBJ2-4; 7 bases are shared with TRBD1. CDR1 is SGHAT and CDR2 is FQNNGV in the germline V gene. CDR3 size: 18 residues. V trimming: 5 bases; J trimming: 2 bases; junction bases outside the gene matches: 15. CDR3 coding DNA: TGTGCCAGCAGCCCCCAAATGCAGGGGGAAATAACCAAAAACATTCAGTACTTC. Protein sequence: CASSPQMQGEITKNIQYF.

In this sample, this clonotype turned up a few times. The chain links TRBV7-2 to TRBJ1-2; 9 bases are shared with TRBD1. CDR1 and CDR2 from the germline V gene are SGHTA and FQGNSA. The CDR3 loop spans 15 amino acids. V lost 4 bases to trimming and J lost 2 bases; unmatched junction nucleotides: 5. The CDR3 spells CASSSTGTGNYGYTF. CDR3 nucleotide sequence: TGTGCCAGCAGCTCAACGGGGACAGGGAACTATGGCTACACCTTC.

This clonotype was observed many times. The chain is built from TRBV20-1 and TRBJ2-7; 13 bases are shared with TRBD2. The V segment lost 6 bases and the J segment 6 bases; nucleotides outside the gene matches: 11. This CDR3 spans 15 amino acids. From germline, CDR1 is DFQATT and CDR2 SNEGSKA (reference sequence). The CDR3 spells CSAAGEGLAGVEQYF. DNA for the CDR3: TGCAGTGCGGCGGGAGAAGGACTAGCGGGAGTCGAGCAGTACTTC.

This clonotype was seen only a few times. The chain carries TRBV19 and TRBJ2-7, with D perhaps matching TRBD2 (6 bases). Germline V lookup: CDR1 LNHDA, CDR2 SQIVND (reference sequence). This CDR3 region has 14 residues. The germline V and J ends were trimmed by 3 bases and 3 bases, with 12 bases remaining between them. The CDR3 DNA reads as TGTGCCAGTAGTATTCTCGGGAGCGACTACGAGCAGTACTTC. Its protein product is CASSILGSDYEQYF.

The CDR3: CSARSGTSGGFEQFF. The CDR3 DNA follows: TGCAGTGCTAGATCCGGGACTAGCGGGGGGTTTGAGCAGTTCTTC. The chain employs TRBV20-1 and TRBJ2-5; 15 bases align to TRBD2. The end of the DNA aligns better with TRBJ2-1, so the J call may be wrong. CDR3 length: 15 residues. Looked up from germline, CDR1 is DFQATT and CDR2 is SNEGSKA (reference sequence).

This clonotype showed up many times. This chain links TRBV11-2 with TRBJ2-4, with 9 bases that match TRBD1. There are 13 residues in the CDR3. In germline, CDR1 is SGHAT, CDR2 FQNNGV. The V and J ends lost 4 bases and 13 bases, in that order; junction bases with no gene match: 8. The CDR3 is CASSSLRDREQYF. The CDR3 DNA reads TGTGCCAGCAGCTCGCTCCGGGACAGGGAACAGTACTTC.

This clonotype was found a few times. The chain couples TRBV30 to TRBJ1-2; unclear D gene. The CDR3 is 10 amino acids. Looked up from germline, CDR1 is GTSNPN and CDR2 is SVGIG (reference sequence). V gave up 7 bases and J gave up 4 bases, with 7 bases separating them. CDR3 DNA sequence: TGTGCCTTAAGATTCTATGGCTACACCTTC. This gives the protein CALRFYGYTF.

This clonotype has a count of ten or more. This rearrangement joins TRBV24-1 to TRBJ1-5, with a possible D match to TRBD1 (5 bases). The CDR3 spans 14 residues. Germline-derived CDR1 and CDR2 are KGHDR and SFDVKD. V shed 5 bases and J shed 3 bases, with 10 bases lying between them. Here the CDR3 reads CATSVGLNNQPQHF. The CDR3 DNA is TGTGCCACCAGTGTGGGACTGAACAATCAGCCCCAGCATTTT.

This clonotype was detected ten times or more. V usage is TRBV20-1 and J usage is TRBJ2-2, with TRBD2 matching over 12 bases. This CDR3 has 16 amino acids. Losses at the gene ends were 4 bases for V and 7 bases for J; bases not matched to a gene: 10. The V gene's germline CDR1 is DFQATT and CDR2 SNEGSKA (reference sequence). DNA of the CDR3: TGCAGTGCTACTGGACTAGCGGGAAGAGAGGGCGGGGAGCTGTTTTTT. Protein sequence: CSATGLAGREGGELFF.

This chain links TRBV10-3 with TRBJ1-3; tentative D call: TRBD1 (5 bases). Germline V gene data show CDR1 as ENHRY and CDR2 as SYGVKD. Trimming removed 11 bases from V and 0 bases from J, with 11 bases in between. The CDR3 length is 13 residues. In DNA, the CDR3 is TGTGCCTCCACCCAGGGCTCTGGAAACACCATATATTTT. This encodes CASTQGSGNTIYF.

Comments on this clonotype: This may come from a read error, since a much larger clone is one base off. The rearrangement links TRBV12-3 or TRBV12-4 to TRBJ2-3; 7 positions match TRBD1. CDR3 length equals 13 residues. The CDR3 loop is CACSLQGPDTQYF. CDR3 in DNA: TGTGCCTGCAGCCTACAGGGGCCAGATACGCAGTATTTT.

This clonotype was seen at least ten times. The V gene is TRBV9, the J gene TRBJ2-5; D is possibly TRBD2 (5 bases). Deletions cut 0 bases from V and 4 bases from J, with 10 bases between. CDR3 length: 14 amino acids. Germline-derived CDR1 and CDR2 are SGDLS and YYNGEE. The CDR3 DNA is TGTGCCAGCAGCGTAGGCTCGGGATCAGAGACCCAGTACTTC. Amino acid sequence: CASSVGSGSETQYF.

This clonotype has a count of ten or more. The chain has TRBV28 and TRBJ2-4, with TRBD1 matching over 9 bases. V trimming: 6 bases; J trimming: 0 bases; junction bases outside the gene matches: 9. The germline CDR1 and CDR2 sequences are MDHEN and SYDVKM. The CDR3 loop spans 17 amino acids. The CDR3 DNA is TGTGCCAGCAGAACCCAGGGACAGGGTCGAGCCAAAAACATTCAGTACTTC. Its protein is CASRTQGQGRAKNIQYF.